This TCR beta chain was captured by sequencing in a study of blood T cell repertoires in COVID-19. Study-wide context: PBMCs, B-cell-depleted T cells, or T cells were the source of the cDNA or gDNA that made up the material.

The sample holds one count of this clone. In the original workflow: From reference gene primer amplification, estimates of nucleated cell counts were derived. Some clones are missing from TCRdb's copy, which holds only in-frame ones; the method was immunoSEQ multiplex PCR. V, J and clone size are taken as reported in that table, and D and trimming were inferred from the DNA itself. The table lists 110,000 to 150,000 clones, around 88% of them singletons. Trimming pared 3 bases from V and 0 bases from J, leaving 17 bases between. Germline CDR1 and CDR2: SQVTM and ANQGSEA. CDR3 length: 17 residues. The receptor's source is a woman aged 55-69 years with acute or convalescent COVID-19. The V and J genes are TRBV29-1 and TRBJ1-4; D is unclear. The sequenced material came from peripheral blood. As DNA, the CDR3 is TGCAGCGTTGAGAGGCGGAGGACGAATCCAACTAATGAAAAACTGTTTTTT. Residues: CSVERRRTNPTNEKLFF.